The 24 T cell receptor beta chains below all came from one sample that was sequenced in a study of control samples from healthy donors and cancer patients. Here immunoSEQ multiplex PCR was the method, and the copy in TCRdb shows in-frame clones only, minus some. Of some 140,000 clones in the sample, approximately 96% were seen once. Sequencing was performed on blood. The receptors shown here come from a man aged 40-50 years in good health.

The chain uses TRBV27 and TRBJ1-2; 9 bases map to TRBD1. The CDR3 covers 15 residues. Unmatched junction bases numbered 11, after V lost 6 bases and J lost 6 bases. Germline loops: CDR1 MNHEY, CDR2 SMNVEV (reference sequence). The CDR3 nucleotides read TGTGCCAGCAGACCATCGACAGGGGGTGGAGATGGCTACACCTTC. It is translated as CASRPSTGGGDGYTF.

V and J are TRBV5-1 and TRBJ2-3; D perhaps matches TRBD1 (6 bases). The V end lost 4 bases, the J end lost 9 bases, and 12 bases lay between the germline ends. This CDR3 is built from 12 residues. Germline assignment: CDR1 SGHRS and CDR2 YFSETQ. The CDR3 loop is CASSEGHWTQYF. CDR3 coding DNA: TGCGCCAGCAGCGAGGGACACTGGACGCAGTATTTT.

The CDR3 loop is CASSPLGRKGAEAFF. As DNA, the CDR3 is TGTGCCAGCTCACCATTGGGCAGGAAAGGGGCTGAAGCTTTCTTT. The chain joins TRBV18 to TRBJ1-1; D perhaps matches TRBD1 (5 bases). Trimming pared 2 bases from V and 6 bases from J, leaving 16 bases between. CDR3 length equals 15 residues. From germline, CDR1 is KGHSH and CDR2 LQKENI.

The V gene is TRBV19, the J gene TRBJ2-1; no firm D call. The CDR3 is 12 amino acids. The V gene lost 7 bases and the J gene lost 5 bases, with 9 bases spanning the gap. Per germline, CDR1 LNHDA and CDR2 SQIVND (reference sequence). In DNA, the CDR3 is TGTGCCAGTACGTTTGGAAACAATGAGCAGTTCTTC. Its protein is CASTFGNNEQFF.

This chain links TRBV7-9 with TRBJ1-5, with 8 bases identical to TRBD1. The CDR3 is made up of 15 amino acids. The J segment lost 3 bases and the V segment lost 5 bases, leaving 6 bases of the junction unmatched. Germline lookup yields CDR1 SEHNR and CDR2 FQNEAQ (reference sequence). CDR3 sequence: CASSPGTGVNQPQHF. Written as DNA, the CDR3 is TGTGCCAGCAGCCCCGGGACAGGAGTCAATCAGCCCCAGCATTTT.

J is TRBJ1-4 and V is TRBV5-1, with unresolved D. Trimming shortened V by 5 bases and J by 2 bases, and 13 bases separated the two germline ends. CDR1 SGHRS and CDR2 YFSETQ come from the germline V gene. The length of the CDR3 is 15 residues. This CDR3 is CASRTSVTTNEKLFF. The DNA of the CDR3 is TGCGCCAGCAGAACGAGCGTCACCACTAATGAAAAACTGTTTTTT. Combining the CDR3 with reference TRBV5-1 and TRBJ1-4 gives the whole variable domain KAGVTQTPRYLIKTRGQQVTLSCSPISGHRSVSWYQQTPGQGLQFLFEYFSETQRNKGNFPGRFSGRQFSNSRSEMNVSTLELGDSALYLCASRTSVTTNEKLFFGSGTQLSVL.

This chain joins TRBV19 and TRBJ2-1, with 7 bases matching TRBD1. This CDR3 region has 17 residues. Germline values: CDR1 LNHDA, CDR2 SQIVND (reference sequence). V shed 4 bases and J 6 bases; nucleotides not matched to a gene: 15. CDR3 protein: CASSTTAQGLAFNEQFF. The DNA for the CDR3 is TGTGCCAGTAGTACAACCGCACAGGGGTTAGCATTCAATGAGCAGTTCTTC. The full variable domain, its missing parts supplied by reference TRBV19 and TRBJ2-1, is DGGITQSPKYLFRKEGQNVTLSCEQNLNHDAMYWYRQDPGQGLRLIYYSQIVNDFQKGDIAEGYSVSREKKESFPLTVTSAQKNPTAFYLCASSTTAQGLAFNEQFFGPGTRLTVL.

This clone was counted only a few times. The gene calls are TRBV20-1 and TRBJ1-1; 7 nucleotides match TRBD1. The CDR3 consists of 10 residues. Per germline, CDR1 DFQATT and CDR2 SNEGSKA (reference sequence). The CDR3 coding sequence is TGCAGAGTCAGGGGGGTGGGGGCTTTCTTT. Translation: CRVRGVGAFF.

The chain recombines TRBV5-1 with TRBJ2-3, with D perhaps TRBD1 (7 bases). CDR1 and CDR2 from the germline V gene are SGHRS and YFSETQ. The CDR3 is 14 amino acids. The V end was cut by 7 bases, the J end by 3 bases, with 15 bases between. The CDR3 bases are TGCGCCAGCTACCCAGGGGGGTCGACAGATACGCAGTATTTT. Its protein is CASYPGGSTDTQYF.

The chain couples TRBV5-8 to TRBJ2-5; 9 nucleotides agree with TRBD2. The CDR3 length is 15 residues. Losses at the gene ends were 4 bases for V and 5 bases for J; bases not matched to a gene: 9. Looked up from germline, CDR1 is SGHTS and CDR2 is YDEGEE. The CDR3 sequence is CASSPQGLAIETQYF. The DNA for the CDR3 is TGTGCCAGCAGCCCCCAGGGACTAGCTATCGAGACCCAGTACTTC.

The chain carries TRBV5-4 and TRBJ1-1; possibly TRBD1 for D (6 bases). V lost 4 bases to trimming and J lost 7 bases, with 17 bases between them. The CDR3 runs 14 residues. Germline lookup yields CDR1 SGHNT and CDR2 YYREEE (reference sequence). For the CDR3, the DNA is TGTGCCAGCAGCGCCCACAACAGGGCCGGTGAAGCTTTCTTT. This encodes CASSAHNRAGEAFF.

The chain recombines TRBV18 with TRBJ2-7; 7 nucleotides align to TRBD1. Trimming took 2 bases from V and 7 from J; bases not matched to a gene: 8. This CDR3 is built from 14 residues. Germline values: CDR1 KGHSH, CDR2 LQKENI. In DNA form, the CDR3 reads TGTGCCAGCTCACCAAATACAGGGGTTCGGGAGCAGTACTTC. Amino acid sequence: CASSPNTGVREQYF.

The chain combines TRBV20-1 with TRBJ1-1, with 7 bases lining up with TRBD1. The V gene end was trimmed by 3 bases and the J gene end by 5 bases; junction bases not matched to a gene: 6. The CDR3 extends over 13 amino acids. Germline V gene lookup returns CDR1 DFQATT and CDR2 SNEGSKA (reference sequence). CDR3 bases: TGCAGTGCTAGTCCTTGGGACAGTACTGAAGCTTTCTTT. Its translation: CSASPWDSTEAFF.

This chain uses TRBV5-1 with TRBJ2-1; the D gene is possibly TRBD1 (6 bases). CDR3 length equals 15 residues. The V end was cut by 6 bases, the J end by 0 bases, with 13 bases between. Germline lookup yields CDR1 SGHRS and CDR2 YFSETQ. This chain's CDR3 is CASTATGSSYNEQFF. For the CDR3, the DNA is TGCGCCAGCACCGCGACAGGCAGCTCCTACAATGAGCAGTTCTTC.

This chain joins TRBV7-8 and TRBJ1-2, with 9 bases that match TRBD1. The CDR3 consists of 15 residues. CDR1 SGHVS and CDR2 FQNEAQ come from the germline V gene. Trimming cost V 5 bases and J 1 base; bases outside gene matches: 5. The CDR3 loop reads CASSHTDRGNYGYTF. In nucleotides, the CDR3 is TGTGCCAGCAGCCACACGGACAGGGGTAACTATGGCTACACCTTC.

This chain uses TRBV9 with TRBJ2-7, with 7 bases identical to TRBD1. The germline gives CDR1 SGDLS, CDR2 YYNGEE. This CDR3 has 13 amino acids. J gave up 9 bases and V 1 base, and 7 bases lay outside the gene matches. The CDR3, as DNA: TGTGCCAGCAGCGTAAAGCACGGGACAGCGCAGTACTTC. Amino acids: CASSVKHGTAQYF.

This clone appeared once. This sequence joins TRBV21-1 and TRBJ1-1. TRBV21-1 is classified as a pseudogene. This CDR3 is built from 13 residues. The CDR3 loop is CASNPGEGTEAFF. As DNA, the CDR3 is TGTGCCAGCAACCCAGGGGAGGGCACTGAAGCTTTCTTT.

The rearrangement joins TRBV6-5 to TRBJ1-5; 7 bases line up with TRBD1. The ends lost 6 bases at V and 0 bases at J; junction bases unmatched: 5. Germline V gene lookup returns CDR1 MNHEY and CDR2 SVGAGI. This CDR3 is 15 amino acids long. This chain's CDR3 is CASRPDRTSNQPQHF. The CDR3 DNA is TGTGCCAGCAGACCGGACAGGACTAGCAATCAGCCCCAGCATTTT.

The chain carries TRBV5-5 and TRBJ1-5, with a weak D call TRBD1 (5 bases). CDR1 is SGHKS, CDR2 YYEKEE, per germline (reference sequence). The CDR3 totals 13 residues. V lost 3 bases to trimming and J lost 6 bases, with 10 bases between them. CDR3 amino acids: CASSWAGGQPQHF. The CDR3 DNA sequence: TGTGCCAGCAGCTGGGCTGGGGGTCAGCCCCAGCATTTT.

The chain carries TRBV11-2 and TRBJ1-1; a possible D gene is TRBD1 (5 bases). In germline, CDR1 is SGHAT, CDR2 FQNNGV. V was trimmed by 5 bases and J by 8 bases, leaving 12 bases between them. The CDR3 extends over 12 amino acids. The CDR3 protein is CASSHRGGEAFF. CDR3 nucleotide sequence: TGTGCCAGCAGCCACCGGGGGGGAGAAGCTTTCTTT.

This rearrangement joins TRBV19 to TRBJ1-1; no firm D call. Germline V gives CDR1 LNHDA, CDR2 SQIVND (reference sequence). The length of the CDR3 is 14 residues. Trimming pared 1 base from V and 4 bases from J, leaving 10 bases between. The CDR3 protein is CASSIVAGSTEAFF. In DNA form, the CDR3 reads TGTGCCAGTAGTATAGTGGCGGGGAGCACTGAAGCTTTCTTT. Looking up the rest from reference TRBV19 and TRBJ1-1 gives the full variable domain: DGGITQSPKYLFRKEGQNVTLSCEQNLNHDAMYWYRQDPGQGLRLIYYSQIVNDFQKGDIAEGYSVSREKKESFPLTVTSAQKNPTAFYLCASSIVAGSTEAFFGQGTRLTVV.

The CDR3 nucleotides read TGTGCCAGCAGCACCCCGGGGGGAAGTTATGGCTACACCTTC. Amino acids: CASSTPGGSYGYTF. This sequence joins TRBV28 and TRBJ1-2, with a tentative D call TRBD1 (5 bases). The V gene's germline CDR1 is MDHEN and CDR2 SYDVKM. The CDR3 is made up of 14 amino acids. Deletions cut 6 bases from V and 5 bases from J, with 16 bases between.

The V gene is TRBV12-3 or TRBV12-4, the J gene TRBJ1-1; D remains unclear. The CDR3 has 13 amino acids. The V end lost 6 bases, the J end lost 0 bases, and 8 bases lay between the germline ends. CDR3 amino acids: CASSMTLNTEAFF. DNA of the CDR3: TGTGCCAGCAGCATGACTCTGAACACTGAAGCTTTCTTT.

The rearrangement uses TRBV7-2 and TRBJ2-7, with D perhaps matching TRBD2 (6 bases). This CDR3 contains 15 residues. V gave up 1 base and J gave up 0 bases, with 10 bases separating them. Germline V CDR1 and CDR2: SGHTA, FQGNSA. The CDR3 DNA follows: TGTGCCAGCAGCTTAGTCGGGGGTAGCTCCTACGAGCAGTACTTC. Its protein product is CASSLVGGSSYEQYF.